Here is one T cell receptor beta chain with its context. V was clipped by 4 bases and J by 8 bases, with 15 bases between them. The CDR3 covers 13 residues. Per germline, CDR1 SGHDT and CDR2 YYEEEE. This entry comes from a study of shared clonotypes between healthy human individuals. Clones were read by immunoSEQ multiplex PCR, and TCRdb kept only the in-frame ones, dropping some. This table has millions of clones, about 92% appearing once. Terminally differentiated effector memory CD45RA+ cells were left out of the naive CD8 fraction, which was CD45RO-negative and positively selected for CCR7. Source material: naive CD8+ T cells from PBMCs. V is TRBV5-6 and J is TRBJ1-1; D is perhaps TRBD1 (6 bases). The TCR sequence derives from a man between 18 and 35 years old in good health. Some clones in this sample may be carry-over from other donors' samples. CDR3: CASSPPDSVEAFF. CDR3 nucleotide sequence: TGTGCCAGCAGCCCCCCGGACAGCGTAGAAGCTTTCTTT.